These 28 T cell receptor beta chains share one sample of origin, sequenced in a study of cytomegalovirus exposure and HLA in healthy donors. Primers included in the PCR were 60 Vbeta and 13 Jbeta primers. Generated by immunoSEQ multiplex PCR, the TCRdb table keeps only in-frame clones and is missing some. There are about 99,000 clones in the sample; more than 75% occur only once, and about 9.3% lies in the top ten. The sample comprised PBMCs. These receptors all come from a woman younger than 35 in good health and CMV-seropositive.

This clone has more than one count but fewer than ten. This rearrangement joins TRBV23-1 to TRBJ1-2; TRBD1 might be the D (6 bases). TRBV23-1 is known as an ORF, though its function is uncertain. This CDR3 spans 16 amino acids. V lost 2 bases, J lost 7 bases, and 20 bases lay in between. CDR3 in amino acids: CASSQPKDSSVGGYTF. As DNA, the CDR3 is TGCGCCAGCAGTCAACCGAAGGACAGCTCAGTTGGTGGCTACACCTTC.

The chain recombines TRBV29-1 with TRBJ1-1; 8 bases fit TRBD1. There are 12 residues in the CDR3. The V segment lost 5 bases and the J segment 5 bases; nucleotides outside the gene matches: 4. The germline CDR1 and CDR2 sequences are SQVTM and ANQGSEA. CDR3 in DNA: TGCAGCGTTCAGACAGGGGAGACTGAAGCTTTCTTT. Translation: CSVQTGETEAFF.

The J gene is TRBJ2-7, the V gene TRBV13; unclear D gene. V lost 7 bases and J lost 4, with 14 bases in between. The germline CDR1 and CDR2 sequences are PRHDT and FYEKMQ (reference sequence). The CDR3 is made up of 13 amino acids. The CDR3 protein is CASKEGSKYEQYF. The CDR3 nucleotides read TGTGCCAGCAAGGAAGGTAGCAAGTACGAGCAGTACTTC.

The CDR3 sequence is CASSLARSNTEAFF. The CDR3 DNA is TGCGCCAGCAGCTTGGCCCGTTCGAACACTGAAGCTTTCTTT. The genes are TRBV5-1 and TRBJ1-1; D remains ambiguous. The CDR3 spans 14 residues. CDR1 and CDR2 from the germline V gene are SGHRS and YFSETQ. Deletions cut 0 bases from V and 1 base from J, with 7 bases between.

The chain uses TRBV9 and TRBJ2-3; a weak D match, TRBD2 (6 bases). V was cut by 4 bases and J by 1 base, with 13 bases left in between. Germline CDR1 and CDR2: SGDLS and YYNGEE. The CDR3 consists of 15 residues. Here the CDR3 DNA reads TGTGCCAGCAGCAGGTACGGAGGGGGCACAGATACGCAGTATTTT. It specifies CASSRYGGGTDTQYF.

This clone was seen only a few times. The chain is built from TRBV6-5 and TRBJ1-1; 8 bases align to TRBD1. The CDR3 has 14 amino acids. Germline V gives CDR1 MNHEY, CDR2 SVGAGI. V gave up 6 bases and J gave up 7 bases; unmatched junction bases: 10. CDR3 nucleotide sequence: TGTGCCAGCAGGAAGAGACAGGGGACCCTTGAAGCTTTCTTT. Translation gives CASRKRQGTLEAFF.

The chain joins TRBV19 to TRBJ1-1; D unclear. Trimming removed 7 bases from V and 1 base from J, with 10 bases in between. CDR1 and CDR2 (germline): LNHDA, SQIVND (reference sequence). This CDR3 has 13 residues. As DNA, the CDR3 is TGTGCCAGTAACGTCGGAGCGAACACTGAAGCTTTCTTT. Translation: CASNVGANTEAFF.

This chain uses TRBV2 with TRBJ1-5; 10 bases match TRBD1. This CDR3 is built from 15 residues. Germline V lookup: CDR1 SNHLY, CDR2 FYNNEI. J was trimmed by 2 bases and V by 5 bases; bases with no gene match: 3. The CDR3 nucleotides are TGTGCCAGCAGTAAGGACAGGGGGGGCAATCAGCCCCAGCATTTT. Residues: CASSKDRGGNQPQHF. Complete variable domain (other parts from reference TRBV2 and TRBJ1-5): EPEVTQTPSHQVTQMGQEVILRCVPISNHLYFYWYRQILGQKVEFLVSFYNNEISEKSEIFDDQFSVERPDGSNFTLKIRSTKLEDSAMYFCASSKDRGGNQPQHFGDGTRLSIL.

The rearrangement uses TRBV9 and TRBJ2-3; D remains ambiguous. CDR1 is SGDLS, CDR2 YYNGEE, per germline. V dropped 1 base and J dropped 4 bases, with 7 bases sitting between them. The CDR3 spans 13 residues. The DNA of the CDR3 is TGTGCCAGCAGCGTACTGTCGGCAGATACGCAGTATTTT. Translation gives CASSVLSADTQYF. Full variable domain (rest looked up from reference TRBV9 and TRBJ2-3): DSGVTQTPKHLITATGQRVTLRCSPRSGDLSVYWYQQSLDQGLQFLIQYYNGEERAKGNILERFSAQQFPDLHSELNLSSLELGDSALYFCASSVLSADTQYFGPGTRLTVL.

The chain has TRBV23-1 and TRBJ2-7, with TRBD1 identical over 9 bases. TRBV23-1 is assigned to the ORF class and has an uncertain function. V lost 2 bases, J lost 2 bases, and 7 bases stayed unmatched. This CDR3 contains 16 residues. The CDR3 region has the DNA TGCGCCAGCAGTCAAGATAGACAGGGGGATACCTACGAGCAGTACTTC. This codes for CASSQDRQGDTYEQYF.

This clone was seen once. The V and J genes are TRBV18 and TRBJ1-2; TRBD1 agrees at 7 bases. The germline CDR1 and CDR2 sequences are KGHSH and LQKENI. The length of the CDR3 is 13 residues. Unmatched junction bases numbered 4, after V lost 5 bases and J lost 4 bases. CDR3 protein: CASSDRVGYGYTF. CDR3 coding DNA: TGTGCCAGCTCAGACAGGGTTGGCTATGGCTACACCTTC.

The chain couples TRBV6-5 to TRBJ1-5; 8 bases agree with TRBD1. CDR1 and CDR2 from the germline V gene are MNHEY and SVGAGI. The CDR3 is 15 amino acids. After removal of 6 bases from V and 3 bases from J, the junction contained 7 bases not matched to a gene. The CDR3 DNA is TGTGCCAGCAGCTTGGACAGGGCAGCCAATCAGCCCCAGCATTTT. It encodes CASSLDRAANQPQHF.

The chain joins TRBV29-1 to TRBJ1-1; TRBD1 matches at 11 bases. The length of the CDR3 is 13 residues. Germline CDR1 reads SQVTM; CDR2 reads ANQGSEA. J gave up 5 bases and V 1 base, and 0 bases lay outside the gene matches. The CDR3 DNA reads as TGCAGCGTTGAAGGGGACAGGGGGACTGAAGCTTTCTTT. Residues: CSVEGDRGTEAFF.

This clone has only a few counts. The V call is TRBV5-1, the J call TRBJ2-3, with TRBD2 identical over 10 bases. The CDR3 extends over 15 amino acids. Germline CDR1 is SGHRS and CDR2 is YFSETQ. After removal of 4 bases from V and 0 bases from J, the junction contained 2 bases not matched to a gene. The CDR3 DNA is TGCGCCAGCAGCGGACTAGCGGCTAGCACAGATACGCAGTATTTT. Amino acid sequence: CASSGLAASTDTQYF.

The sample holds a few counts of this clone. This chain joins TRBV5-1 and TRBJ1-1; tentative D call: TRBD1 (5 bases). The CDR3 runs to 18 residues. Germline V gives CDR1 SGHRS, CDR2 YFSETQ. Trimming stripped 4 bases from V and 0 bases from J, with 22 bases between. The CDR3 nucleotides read TGCGCCAGCAGCCCGTTGGGGCTATCGACGATAATGAACACTGAAGCTTTCTTT. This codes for CASSPLGLSTIMNTEAFF.

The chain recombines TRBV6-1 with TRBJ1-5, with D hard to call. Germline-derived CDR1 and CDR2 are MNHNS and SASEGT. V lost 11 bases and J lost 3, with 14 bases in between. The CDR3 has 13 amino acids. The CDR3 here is CASSAGPNQPQHF. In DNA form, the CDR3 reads TGTGCCTCTTCTGCGGGCCCCAATCAGCCCCAGCATTTT.

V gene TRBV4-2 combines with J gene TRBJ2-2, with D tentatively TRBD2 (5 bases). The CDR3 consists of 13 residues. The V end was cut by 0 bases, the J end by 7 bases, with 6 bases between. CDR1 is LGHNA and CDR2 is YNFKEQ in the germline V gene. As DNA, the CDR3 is TGTGCCAGCAGCCAAGATCGGGACGGGGAGCTGTTTTTT. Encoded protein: CASSQDRDGELFF.

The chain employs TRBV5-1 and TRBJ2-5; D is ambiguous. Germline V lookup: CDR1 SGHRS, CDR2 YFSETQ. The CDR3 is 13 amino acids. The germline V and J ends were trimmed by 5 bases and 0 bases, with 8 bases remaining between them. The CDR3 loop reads CASRPDNQETQYF. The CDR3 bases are TGCGCCAGCAGGCCTGACAACCAAGAGACCCAGTACTTC. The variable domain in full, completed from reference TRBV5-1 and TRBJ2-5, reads KAGVTQTPRYLIKTRGQQVTLSCSPISGHRSVSWYQQTPGQGLQFLFEYFSETQRNKGNFPGRFSGRQFSNSRSEMNVSTLELGDSALYLCASRPDNQETQYFGPGTRLLVL.

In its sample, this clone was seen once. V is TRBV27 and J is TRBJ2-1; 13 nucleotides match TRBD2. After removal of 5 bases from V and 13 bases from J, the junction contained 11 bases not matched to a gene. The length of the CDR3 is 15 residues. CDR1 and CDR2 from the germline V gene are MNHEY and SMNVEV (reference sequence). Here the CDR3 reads CASSPGLAGFSIQFF. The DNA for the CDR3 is TGTGCCAGCAGTCCGGGACTAGCGGGATTCAGCATACAGTTCTTC.

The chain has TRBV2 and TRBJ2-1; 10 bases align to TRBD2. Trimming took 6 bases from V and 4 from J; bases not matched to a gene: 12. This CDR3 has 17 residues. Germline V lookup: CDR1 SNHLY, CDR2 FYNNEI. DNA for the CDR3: TGTGCCAGCAGGGGCCATTTAGCGGGGGGACTATACAATGAGCAGTTCTTC. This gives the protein CASRGHLAGGLYNEQFF.

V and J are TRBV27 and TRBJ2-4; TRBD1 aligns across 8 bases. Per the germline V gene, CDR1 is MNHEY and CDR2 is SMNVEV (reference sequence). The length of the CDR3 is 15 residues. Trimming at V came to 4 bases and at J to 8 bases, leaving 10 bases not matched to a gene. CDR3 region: CASSSRRTGSDIQYF. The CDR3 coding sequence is TGTGCCAGCAGTTCCCGGCGGACAGGGAGCGACATTCAGTACTTC.

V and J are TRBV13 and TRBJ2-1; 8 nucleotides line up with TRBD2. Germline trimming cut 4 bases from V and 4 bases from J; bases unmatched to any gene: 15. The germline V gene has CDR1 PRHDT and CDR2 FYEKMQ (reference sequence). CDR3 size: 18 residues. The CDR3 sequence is CASSSPSRLEREYNEQFF. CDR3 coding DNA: TGTGCCAGCAGCTCCCCATCGCGACTGGAGCGGGAGTACAATGAGCAGTTCTTC.

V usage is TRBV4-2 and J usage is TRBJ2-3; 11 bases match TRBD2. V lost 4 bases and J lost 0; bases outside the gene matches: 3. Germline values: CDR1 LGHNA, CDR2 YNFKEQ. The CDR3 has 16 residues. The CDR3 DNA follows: TGTGCCAGCAGCCTACTAGCGGGGGCTAGCACAGATACGCAGTATTTT. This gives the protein CASSLLAGASTDTQYF.

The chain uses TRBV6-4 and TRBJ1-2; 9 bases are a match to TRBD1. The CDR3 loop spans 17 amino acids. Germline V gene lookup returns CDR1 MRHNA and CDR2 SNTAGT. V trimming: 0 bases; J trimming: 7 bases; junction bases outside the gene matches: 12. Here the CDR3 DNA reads TGTGCCAGCAGTGACTCGGGGACAGGGATTTCGTATGCTGGCTACACCTTC. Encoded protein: CASSDSGTGISYAGYTF.

The CDR3 region is CASSPLDSAYEQYF. Here the CDR3 DNA reads TGCGCCAGCAGCCCACTAGACTCTGCCTACGAGCAGTACTTC. This rearrangement joins TRBV5-1 to TRBJ2-7; the D gene is possibly TRBD2 (5 bases). The CDR3 is made up of 14 amino acids. V lost 4 bases and J lost 2, with 13 bases in between. CDR1 and CDR2 (germline): SGHRS, YFSETQ.

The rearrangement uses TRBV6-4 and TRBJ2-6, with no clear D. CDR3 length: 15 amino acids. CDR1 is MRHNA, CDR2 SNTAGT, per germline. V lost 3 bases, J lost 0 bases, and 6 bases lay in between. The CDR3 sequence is CASSESFSGANVLTF. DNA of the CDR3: TGTGCCAGCAGTGAGTCGTTCTCTGGGGCCAACGTCCTGACTTTC.

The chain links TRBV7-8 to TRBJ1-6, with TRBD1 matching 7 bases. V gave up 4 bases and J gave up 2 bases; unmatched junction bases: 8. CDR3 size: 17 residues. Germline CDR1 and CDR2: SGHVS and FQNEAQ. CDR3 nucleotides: TGTGCCAGCAGCTCTCCAGGGGGTATGACCTATAATTCACCCCTCCACTTT. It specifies CASSSPGGMTYNSPLHF.

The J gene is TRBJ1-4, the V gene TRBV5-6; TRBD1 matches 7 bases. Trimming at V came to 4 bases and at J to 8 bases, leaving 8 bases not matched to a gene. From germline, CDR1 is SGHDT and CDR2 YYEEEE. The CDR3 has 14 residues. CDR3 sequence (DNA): TGTGCCAGCAGCCTACAGGGGATTAACGAAAAACTGTTTTTT. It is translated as CASSLQGINEKLFF.